The source of this T cell receptor beta chain is a study of blood T cells in healthy people across ages. At the level of the study: Per every two T cells, about one barcoded beta molecule was captured by template switching.

In germline, CDR1 is MNHNS, CDR2 SASEGT. The CDR3 contains 14 residues. Trimming pared 2 bases from V and 4 bases from J, leaving 9 bases between. The use of a sample-barcoded 5' primer and a J-beta primer mix characterized a second PCR of roughly 7 to 11 cycles. MiXCR was run by TCRdb on the 5' RACE reads, yielding one entry per CDR3 protein. The data hold 850,000 or so distinct CDR3 sequences, with 25% to 35% observed a single time. Sequencing was carried out using blood. The rearrangement links TRBV6-1 to TRBJ1-5, with D maybe TRBD1 (6 bases). The receptor comes from an elderly woman in good health. CDR3 sequence: CASSETQGNQPQHF. The CDR3 DNA reads as TGTGCCAGCAGTGAAACACAGGGAAATCAGCCCCAGCATTTT.